The 21 T cell receptor beta chains below were found in one sample sequenced in a study of blood T cell repertoires in COVID-19. Sequencing was performed with immunoSEQ multiplex PCR; in TCRdb, only in-frame clones are kept and a portion is missing. Here the sample spans under 350,000 clones, roughly 85% being singletons. The sequenced material came from PBMCs or T cells enriched from blood (not recorded which). The receptors were gathered from a woman between 35 and 50 years old with acute COVID-19.

This chain connects TRBV3-1 (or the pseudogene TRBV3-2) to TRBJ1-6; TRBD1 agrees at 8 bases. After removal of 4 bases from V and 7 bases from J, the junction contained 6 bases not matched to a gene. The CDR3 has 15 amino acids. Germline CDR1 and CDR2: LGHDT and YNNKEL (reference sequence). This CDR3 reads CASSLPTGANSPLHF. The CDR3 DNA reads as TGTGCCAGCAGCCTCCCGACAGGGGCAAATTCACCCCTCCACTTT.

The gene calls are TRBV7-9 and TRBJ2-2; 10 nucleotides align to TRBD1. Germline-derived CDR1 and CDR2 are SEHNR and FQNEAQ (reference sequence). The CDR3 consists of 16 residues. Trimming cost V 2 bases and J 4 bases; bases outside gene matches: 4. CDR3 protein: CASSLKGTGVTGELFF. As DNA, the CDR3 is TGTGCCAGCAGCTTAAAGGGGACAGGGGTCACCGGGGAGCTGTTTTTT. The full variable domain, with the rest looked up from reference TRBV7-9 and TRBJ2-2, is DTGVSQNPRHKITKRGQNVTFRCDPISEHNRLYWYRQTLGQGPEFLTYFQNEAQLEKSRLLSDRFSAERPKGSFSTLEIQRTEQGDSAMYLCASSLKGTGVTGELFFGEGSRLTVL.

The DNA for the CDR3 is TGTGCCAGCAGTGAAGACAGGGTATGGTCACCCCTCCACTTT. Its translation: CASSEDRVWSPLHF. V gene TRBV25-1 combines with J gene TRBJ1-6; TRBD1 aligns across 7 bases. Trimming took 2 bases from V and 10 from J; bases not matched to a gene: 5. The CDR3 loop spans 14 amino acids. CDR1 and CDR2 from the germline V gene are MGHDK and SYGVNS.

A few counts support this clone. The CDR3 here is CASSQGGGQGRNNEQFF. The CDR3 DNA reads TGCGCCAGCAGCCAGGGCGGGGGACAGGGGAGGAACAATGAGCAGTTCTTC. This chain uses TRBV4-3 with TRBJ2-1; 10 positions match TRBD1. The CDR3 totals 17 residues. Germline V CDR1 and CDR2: LGHNA, YSLEER. Trimming removed 3 bases from V and 5 bases from J; junction bases left unmatched: 10.

V gene TRBV29-1 combines with J gene TRBJ1-6; TRBD1 matches 8 bases. V trimming: 7 bases; J trimming: 7 bases; junction bases outside the gene matches: 9. This CDR3 is built from 14 residues. The germline CDR1 and CDR2 sequences are SQVTM and ANQGSEA. DNA of the CDR3: TGCAGCGCAAGTCAAGGGACAGGCAATTCACCCCTCCACTTT. Protein: CSASQGTGNSPLHF.

The chain links TRBV7-6 to TRBJ2-7, with D possibly matching TRBD2 (6 bases). The CDR3 has 15 amino acids. Germline V CDR1 and CDR2: SGHVS, FNYEAQ. The V end lost 4 bases, the J end lost 4 bases, and 17 bases lay between the germline ends. For the CDR3, the DNA is TGTGCCAGCAGCTACCAGGAGGGACCAGGGTACGAGCAGTACTTC. This translates into CASSYQEGPGYEQYF.

The chain links TRBV27 to TRBJ2-5, with a weak D call TRBD2 (6 bases). CDR1 and CDR2 (germline): MNHEY, SMNVEV (reference sequence). The CDR3 extends over 15 amino acids. V was shortened by 7 bases and J by 5 bases, with 20 bases between the two germline ends. CDR3 nucleotides: TGTGCCAGCACCCCCGGGAGCTTAAATAGGGAGACCCAGTACTTC. Translation: CASTPGSLNRETQYF.

This sequence joins TRBV9 and TRBJ1-6, with D possibly TRBD1 on 5 matching bases. Germline loops: CDR1 SGDLS, CDR2 YYNGEE. Trimming removed 4 bases from V and 4 bases from J, with 12 bases in between. This CDR3 is built from 15 residues. The CDR3 sequence: CASSLSGGYNSPLHF. For the CDR3, the DNA is TGTGCCAGCAGCCTGAGTGGGGGGTATAATTCACCCCTCCACTTT.

The V gene is TRBV7-3, the J gene TRBJ2-1; D perhaps matches TRBD1 (6 bases). Germline lookup yields CDR1 SGHTA and CDR2 FQGTGA. The CDR3 consists of 16 residues. Trimming shortened V by 0 bases and J by 6 bases, and 15 bases separated the two germline ends. The CDR3 coding sequence is TGTGCCAGCAGCTTAACACCTACAGGGTTCGTCAATGAGCAGTTCTTC. The encoded protein is CASSLTPTGFVNEQFF.

The CDR3 DNA reads as TGTGCCAGCAGTCACGGGACAGGTCGTTTCTTT. This codes for CASSHGTGRFF. V usage is TRBV12-3 or TRBV12-4 and J usage is TRBJ1-1; TRBD1 agrees at 8 bases. J was trimmed by 13 bases and V by 5 bases; bases with no gene match: 6. The length of the CDR3 is 11 residues.

The V gene is TRBV10-3, the J gene TRBJ2-1; TRBD2 agrees at 15 bases. This CDR3 is 15 amino acids long. CDR1 and CDR2 from the germline V gene are ENHRY and SYGVKD. Germline trimming cut 10 bases from V and 7 bases from J; bases unmatched to any gene: 8. The CDR3 nucleotides read TGTGCCACTCGACCGGGACTAGCGGGAGGTAATGAGCAGTTCTTC. Translated: CATRPGLAGGNEQFF.

J is TRBJ1-2 and V is TRBV7-9; D remains unclear. Trimming removed 4 bases from V and 7 bases from J, with 13 bases in between. Looked up from germline, CDR1 is SEHNR and CDR2 is FQNEAQ (reference sequence). This CDR3 is built from 13 residues. As DNA, the CDR3 is TGTGCCAGCAGCTCCCTAGGATCGAGTGGCTACACCTTC. It encodes CASSSLGSSGYTF.

This clone was recorded only once. The V gene is TRBV7-2, the J gene TRBJ2-7; 8 positions agree with TRBD2. Unmatched junction bases numbered 2, after V lost 5 bases and J lost 2 bases. The CDR3 is 13 amino acids. Looked up from germline, CDR1 is SGHTA and CDR2 is FQGNSA. The chain's CDR3 is CASSSGGPYEQYF. The CDR3 DNA reads as TGTGCCAGCAGCAGCGGGGGCCCCTACGAGCAGTACTTC.

V and J are TRBV5-5 and TRBJ2-5, with 8 bases aligning to TRBD1. V dropped 3 bases and J dropped 2; count of bases not matched to a gene: 9. The CDR3 totals 16 residues. Per the germline V gene, CDR1 is SGHKS and CDR2 is YYEKEE (reference sequence). This chain's CDR3 is CASSWARGQAQETQYF. DNA of the CDR3: TGTGCCAGCAGCTGGGCAAGGGGACAGGCGCAAGAGACCCAGTACTTC.

The chain links TRBV10-3 to TRBJ2-3; no definite D call. This CDR3 is 14 amino acids long. Trimming pared 3 bases from V and 0 bases from J, leaving 7 bases between. Germline V gene data show CDR1 as ENHRY and CDR2 as SYGVKD. The CDR3 sequence is CAISDGRSTDTQYF. The CDR3 DNA reads as TGTGCCATCAGTGATGGCAGGAGCACAGATACGCAGTATTTT.

Written as DNA, the CDR3 is TGTGCCAGCAGCCAACGGGAGGGCCTCTACGAGCAGTACTTC. As protein: CASSQREGLYEQYF. The rearrangement links TRBV3-1 (or the pseudogene TRBV3-2) to TRBJ2-7; 8 bases map to TRBD2. The germline V gene has CDR1 LGHDT and CDR2 YNNKEL (reference sequence). The V gene end was trimmed by 2 bases and the J gene end by 3 bases; junction bases not matched to a gene: 3. CDR3 size: 14 residues.

The J gene is TRBJ2-1, the V gene TRBV18, with D perhaps matching TRBD2 (5 bases). CDR3 length equals 13 residues. V lost 2 bases to trimming and J lost 9 bases, with 11 bases between them. Germline-derived CDR1 and CDR2 are KGHSH and LQKENI. CDR3 amino acids: CASSPFSEGEQFF. The DNA for the CDR3 is TGTGCCAGCTCACCATTCTCAGAGGGTGAGCAGTTCTTC.

This clone was observed a handful of times. The V and J genes are TRBV15 and TRBJ1-1; a possible D gene is TRBD1 (6 bases). The CDR3 covers 17 residues. Germline V gene lookup returns CDR1 LNHNV and CDR2 YYDKDF (reference sequence). V was clipped by 1 base and J by 0 bases, with 15 bases between them. CDR3 protein: CATSRGGHDTMNTEAFF. Written as DNA, the CDR3 is TGTGCCACCAGCAGAGGGGGACACGATACCATGAACACTGAAGCTTTCTTT.

This clone was recorded once. The genes are TRBV11-3 and TRBJ2-1; D possibly corresponds to TRBD2 (5 bases). The CDR3 consists of 12 residues. Trimming removed 1 base at V and 10 bases at J, with 8 bases between. Germline V gene lookup returns CDR1 SGHNT and CDR2 YENEEA. This chain's CDR3 is CASSLGGSEQFF. CDR3 nucleotides: TGTGCCAGCAGCTTAGGTGGGAGCGAGCAGTTCTTC.

This sequence joins TRBV2 and TRBJ1-1; D remains ambiguous. The length of the CDR3 is 13 residues. V was pared by 10 bases and J by 2 bases, with 14 bases between. The germline V gene has CDR1 SNHLY and CDR2 FYNNEI. The CDR3 here is CAISGNLNTEAFF. CDR3 bases: TGTGCCATTTCGGGGAATCTAAACACTGAAGCTTTCTTT.

The genes are TRBV6-2 or TRBV6-3 and TRBJ2-5; perhaps TRBD2 as D (6 bases). V shed 6 bases and J shed 9 bases, with 20 bases lying between them. The germline gives CDR1 MNHEY, CDR2 SVGEGT. The CDR3 consists of 14 residues. The CDR3 reads CASSRQYAGLAQYF. CDR3 nucleotides: TGTGCCAGCAGCAGACAGTACGCGGGGTTGGCCCAGTACTTC.